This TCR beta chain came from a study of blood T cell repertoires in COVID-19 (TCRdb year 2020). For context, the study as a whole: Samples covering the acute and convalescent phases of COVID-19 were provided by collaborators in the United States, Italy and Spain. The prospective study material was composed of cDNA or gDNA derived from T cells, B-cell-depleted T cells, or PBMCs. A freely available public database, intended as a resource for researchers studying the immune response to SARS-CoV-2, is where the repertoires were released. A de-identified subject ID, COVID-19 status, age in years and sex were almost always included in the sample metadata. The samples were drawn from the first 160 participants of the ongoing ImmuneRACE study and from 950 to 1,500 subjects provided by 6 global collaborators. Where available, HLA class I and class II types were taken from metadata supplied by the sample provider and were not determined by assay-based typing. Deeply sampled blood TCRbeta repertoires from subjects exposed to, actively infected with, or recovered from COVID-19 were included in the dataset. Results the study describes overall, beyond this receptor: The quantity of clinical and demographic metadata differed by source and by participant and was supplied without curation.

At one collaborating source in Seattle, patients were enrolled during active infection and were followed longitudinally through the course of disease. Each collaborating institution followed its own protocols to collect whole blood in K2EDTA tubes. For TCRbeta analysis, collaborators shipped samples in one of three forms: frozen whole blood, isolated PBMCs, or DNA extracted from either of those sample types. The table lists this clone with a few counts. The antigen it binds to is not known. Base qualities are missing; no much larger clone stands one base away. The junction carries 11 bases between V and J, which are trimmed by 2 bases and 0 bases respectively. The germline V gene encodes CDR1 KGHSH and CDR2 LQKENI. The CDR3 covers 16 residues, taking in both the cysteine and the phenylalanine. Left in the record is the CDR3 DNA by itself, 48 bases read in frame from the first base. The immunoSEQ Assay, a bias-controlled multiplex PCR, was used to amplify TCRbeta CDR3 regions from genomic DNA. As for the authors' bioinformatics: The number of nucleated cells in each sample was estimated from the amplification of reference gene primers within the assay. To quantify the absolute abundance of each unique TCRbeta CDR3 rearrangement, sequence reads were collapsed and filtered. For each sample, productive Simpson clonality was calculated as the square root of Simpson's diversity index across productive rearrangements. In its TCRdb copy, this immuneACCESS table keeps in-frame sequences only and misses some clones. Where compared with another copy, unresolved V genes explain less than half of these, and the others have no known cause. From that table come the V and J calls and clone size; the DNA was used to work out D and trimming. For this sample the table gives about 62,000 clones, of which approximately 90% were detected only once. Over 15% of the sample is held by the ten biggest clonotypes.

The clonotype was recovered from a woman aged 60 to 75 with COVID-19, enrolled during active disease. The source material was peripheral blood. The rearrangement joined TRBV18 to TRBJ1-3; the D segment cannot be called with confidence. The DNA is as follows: TGTGCCAGCTCACCAAAAACGGCGGTCTCTGGAAACACCATATATTTT. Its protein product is CASSPKTAVSGNTIYF.